This record concerns one T cell receptor beta chain sequence. This sample is part of a study of shared clonotypes between healthy human individuals. The CDR3 is made up of 16 amino acids. With 4 bases clipped from V and 8 bases from J, the junction kept 14 bases outside the gene matches. Germline lookup yields CDR1 MGHRA and CDR2 YSYEKL. TCRdb keeps only in-frame clones here, not all; method: immunoSEQ multiplex PCR. The top ten clones hold about 0.068% of a sample with approximately 530,000 clones, approximately 95% of them seen once. This TCR derives from a woman under 40 in good health. The chain links TRBV4-1 to TRBJ2-1; TRBD2 matches 7 bases. The sample taken for sequencing was naive CD4+ T cells sorted from blood. Subset given: CD45RA+ positively selected. DNA of the CDR3: TGCGCCAGCAGCCGAGTTTTAGCGGGTTTAGCGGATGAGCAGTTCTTC. It translates to CASSRVLAGLADEQFF.